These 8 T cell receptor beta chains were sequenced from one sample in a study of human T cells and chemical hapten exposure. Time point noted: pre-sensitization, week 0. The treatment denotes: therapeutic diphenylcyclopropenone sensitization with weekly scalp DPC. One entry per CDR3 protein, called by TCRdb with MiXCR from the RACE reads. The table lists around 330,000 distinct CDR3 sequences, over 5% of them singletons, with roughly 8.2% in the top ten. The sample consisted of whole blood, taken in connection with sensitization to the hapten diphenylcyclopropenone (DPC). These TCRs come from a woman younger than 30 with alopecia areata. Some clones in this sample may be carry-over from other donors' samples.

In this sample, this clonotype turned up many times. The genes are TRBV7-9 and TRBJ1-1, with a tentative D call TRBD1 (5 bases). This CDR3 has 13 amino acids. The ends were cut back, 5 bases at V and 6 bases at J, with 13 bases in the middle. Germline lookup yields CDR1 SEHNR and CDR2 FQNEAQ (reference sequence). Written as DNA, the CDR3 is TGTGCCAGCAGCCCGGAGCGGGGGGCTGAAGCTTTCTTT. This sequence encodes CASSPERGAEAFF.

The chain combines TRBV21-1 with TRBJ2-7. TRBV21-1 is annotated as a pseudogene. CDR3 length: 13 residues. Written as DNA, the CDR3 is TGTGCCAGCAGCAAAGTTCTGGACTACGAGCAGTACTTC. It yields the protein CASSKVLDYEQYF.

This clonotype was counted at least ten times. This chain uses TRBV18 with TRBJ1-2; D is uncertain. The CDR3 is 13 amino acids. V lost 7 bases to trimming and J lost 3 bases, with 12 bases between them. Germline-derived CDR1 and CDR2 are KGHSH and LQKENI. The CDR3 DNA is TGTGCCAGCTTACAGACCCTTGACTATGGCTACACCTTC. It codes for CASLQTLDYGYTF.

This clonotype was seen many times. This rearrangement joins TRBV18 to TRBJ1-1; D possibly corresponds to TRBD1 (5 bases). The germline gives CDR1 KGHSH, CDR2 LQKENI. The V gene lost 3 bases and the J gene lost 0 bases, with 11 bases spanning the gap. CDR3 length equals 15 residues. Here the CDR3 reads CASSPQGRMNTEAFF. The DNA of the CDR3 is TGTGCCAGCTCACCCCAGGGCAGAATGAACACTGAAGCTTTCTTT.

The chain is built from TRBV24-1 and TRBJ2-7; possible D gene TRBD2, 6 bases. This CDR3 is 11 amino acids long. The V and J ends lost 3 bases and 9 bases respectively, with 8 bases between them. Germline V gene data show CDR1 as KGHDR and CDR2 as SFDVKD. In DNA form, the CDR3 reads TGTGCCACCAGTGATGCGGGGCGGCAGTACTTC. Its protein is CATSDAGRQYF.

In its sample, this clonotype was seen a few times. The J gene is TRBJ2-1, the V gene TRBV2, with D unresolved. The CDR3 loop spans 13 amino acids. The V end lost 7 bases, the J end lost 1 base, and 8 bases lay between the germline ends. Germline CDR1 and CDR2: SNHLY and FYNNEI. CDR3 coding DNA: TGTGCCAGCAATGTGATATCCTACAATGAGCAGTTCTTC. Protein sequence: CASNVISYNEQFF.

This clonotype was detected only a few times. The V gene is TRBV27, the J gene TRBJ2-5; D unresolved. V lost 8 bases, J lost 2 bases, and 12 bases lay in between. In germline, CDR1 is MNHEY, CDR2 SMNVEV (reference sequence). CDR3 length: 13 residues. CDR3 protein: CASREWVQETQYF. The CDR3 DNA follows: TGTGCCAGCCGTGAATGGGTACAAGAGACCCAGTACTTC.

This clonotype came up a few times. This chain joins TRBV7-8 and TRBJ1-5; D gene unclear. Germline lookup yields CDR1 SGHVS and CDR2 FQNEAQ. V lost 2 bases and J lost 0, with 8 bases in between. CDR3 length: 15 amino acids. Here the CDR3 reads CASSLNGLSNQPQHF. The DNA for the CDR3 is TGTGCCAGCAGCTTAAACGGCCTTAGCAATCAGCCCCAGCATTTT.